This is a list of T cell receptor beta chains from one sample in a study of blood T cell repertoires in COVID-19. TCRdb's copy holds only in-frame clones and misses some; the assay was immunoSEQ multiplex PCR. The sample has around 30,000 clones, around 83% seen once. The sequenced sample was peripheral blood. These receptors all stem from a human donor in a cohort sampled during active COVID-19. The CDR3 runs from the conserved cysteine through the conserved F or W. The D gene is left open where the match is weak. Only some rows state a clone size, as once, few, many or a class for expanded clones.

- - TRBJ2-2 TRBV9 CASSVQTGTGELFF TGTGCCAGCAGCGTCCAAACGGGCACCGGGGAGCTGTTTTTT
- - TRBJ2-3 TRBV5-1 CASNAGRGADTQYF TGCGCCAGCAACGCGGGTAGAGGCGCAGATACGCAGTATTTT
- - TRBJ1-5 TRBV6-5 CATGQPYNQPQHF TGTGCCACAGGACAGCCCTATAATCAGCCCCAGCATTTT
- once TRBJ1-3 TRBV19 CASTQGFAGNTIYF TGTGCCAGTACCCAGGGATTTGCTGGAAACACCATATATTTT
- - TRBJ2-7 TRBV4-2 CASSQDFEAVNSGYEQYF TGTGCCAGCAGCCAAGATTTTGAGGCCGTAAATAGCGGCTACGAGCAGTACTTC
TRBD2 - TRBJ2-2 TRBV7-9 CASSIGTSGGKMGELFF TGTGCCAGCAGCATCGGGACTAGCGGGGGAAAAATGGGGGAGCTGTTTTTT
TRBD1 - TRBJ1-2 TRBV29-1 CSVDRDGYTF TGCAGCGTCGACAGGGACGGCTACACCTTC
- once TRBJ1-4 TRBV18 CASSEGMGNEKLFF TGTGCCAGCTCGGAGGGTATGGGGAATGAAAAACTGTTTTTT
TRBD1 - TRBJ1-3 TRBV5-1 CASSTGQESSGNTIYF TGCGCCAGCAGCACAGGACAGGAAAGCTCTGGAAACACCATATATTTT
- - TRBJ1-2 TRBV6-5 CASSYSGGPSYGYTF TGTGCCAGCAGTTACTCGGGGGGGCCGAGCTATGGCTACACCTTC
- - TRBJ2-5 TRBV2 CATDRTSETQYF TGTGCCACCGACAGGACGTCGGAGACCCAGTACTTC
TRBD1 - TRBJ2-5 TRBV6-2/TRBV6-3 CASSYRGTVQETQYF TGTGCCAGCAGTTACCGAGGGACAGTACAAGAGACCCAGTACTTC
- - TRBJ2-3 TRBV18 CASSPLALTDTQYF TGTGCCAGCTCACCTCTAGCCCTTACAGATACGCAGTATTTT
- - TRBJ2-5 TRBV5-4 CASSFDIQETQYF TGTGCCAGCAGCTTCGACATCCAAGAGACCCAGTACTTC
- once TRBJ2-7 TRBV7-9 CASSSVRGRNYEQYF TGTGCCAGCAGCTCCGTACGGGGGAGGAACTACGAGCAGTACTTC
- - TRBJ1-1 TRBV2 CASTGGAGGSGTEAFF TGTGCCAGCACAGGAGGAGCGGGGGGCAGTGGGACTGAAGCTTTCTTT
- many TRBJ2-3 TRBV10-1 CASSEGGADTDTQYF TGCGCCAGCAGTGAAGGCGGGGCCGACACAGATACGCAGTATTTT
- - TRBJ2-7 TRBV29-1 CSVEKTREQYF TGCAGCGTAGAAAAAACCAGGGAGCAGTACTTC
TRBD1 once TRBJ1-6 TRBV19 CASSTDRGNSPLHF TGTGCCAGTAGCACGGACAGGGGGAATTCACCCCTCCACTTT
- - TRBJ2-1 TRBV15 CATSRDPGNEQFF TGTGCCACCAGCAGAGATCCCGGTAATGAGCAGTTCTTC
- - TRBJ1-1 TRBV27 CASSRGTEAFF TGTGCCAGCAGTAGAGGGACTGAAGCTTTCTTT
- - TRBJ2-2 TRBV6-2/TRBV6-3 CASSYTGQNTGELFF TGTGCCAGCAGTTATACGGGACAGAACACCGGGGAGCTGTTTTTT
- - TRBJ2-7 TRBV7-2 CASSLGASYEQYF TGTGCCAGCAGCTTGGGGGCCAGTTACGAGCAGTACTTC
- - TRBJ1-1 TRBV21-1 CASSSLGVAGVAFF TGTGCCAGCAGCTCCCTGGGGGTCGCAGGGGTAGCTTTCTTT
- - TRBJ2-2 TRBV18 CASSPLATNTGELFF TGTGCCAGCTCACCACTGGCGACAAACACCGGGGAGCTGTTTTTT
TRBD2 once TRBJ2-7 TRBV3-1/TRBV3-2 CASSPRGSGGAYEQYF TGTGCCAGCAGCCCCCGCGGTAGCGGGGGGGCCTACGAGCAGTACTTC
- - TRBJ2-6 TRBV3-1/TRBV3-2 CASSPSSGANVLTF TGTGCCAGCAGCCCCTCCTCTGGGGCCAACGTCCTGACTTTC
TRBD2 - TRBJ2-1 TRBV3-1/TRBV3-2 CASSQDWSSGGTNEQFF TGTGCCAGCAGCCAAGATTGGTCTAGCGGGGGGACTAATGAGCAGTTCTTC
TRBD2 - TRBJ2-5 TRBV5-1 CASSVTGTRETQYF TGCGCCAGCAGCGTGACCGGGACTAGAGAGACCCAGTACTTC
- - TRBJ1-1 TRBV6-2/TRBV6-3 CASSPNLRGNTEAFF TGTGCCAGCAGTCCAAACTTGAGAGGAAACACTGAAGCTTTCTTT
- - TRBJ1-6 TRBV28 CASSPRVQYNSPLHF TGTGCCAGCAGTCCTCGGGTTCAATATAATTCACCCCTCCACTTT
TRBD1 - TRBJ2-1 TRBV16 CASSQSGTGNNEQFF TGTGCCAGCAGCCAATCCGGGACAGGGAACAATGAGCAGTTCTTC
- few TRBJ1-3 TRBV15 CATSRELRTGISGNTIYF TGTGCCACCAGCAGAGAACTACGGACGGGAATCTCTGGAAACACCATATATTTT
- - TRBJ1-3 TRBV6-5 CASSYGIADSGNTIYF TGTGCCAGCAGTTATGGTATAGCGGACTCTGGAAACACCATATATTTT
- - TRBJ1-5 TRBV6-5 CASTVSNQPQHF TGTGCCAGCACCGTTAGCAATCAGCCCCAGCATTTT
TRBD2 - TRBJ2-5 TRBV13 CASSDTLAEQETQYF TGTGCCAGCAGCGACACACTAGCGGAACAAGAGACCCAGTACTTC
TRBD1 - TRBJ1-4 TRBV6-5 CASSPRTGFRGKLFF TGTGCCAGCAGTCCCCGGACAGGGTTTAGGGGAAAACTGTTTTTT
- - TRBJ2-4 TRBV5-1 CASSGGAGAKNIQYF TGCGCCAGCAGCGGCGGGGCGGGGGCCAAAAACATTCAGTACTTC
- - TRBJ2-7 TRBV6-6 CASTPSPGKVVQYF TGTGCCAGCACCCCTAGCCCGGGTAAGGTGGTGCAGTACTTC
- - TRBJ1-3 TRBV10-2 CASQEGAGNTIYF TGCGCCAGCCAGGAAGGGGCTGGAAACACCATATATTTT
TRBD2 - TRBJ2-4 TRBV7-9 CASSLDGERGVKNIQYF TGTGCCAGCAGCTTAGACGGGGAGCGGGGGGTCAAAAACATTCAGTACTTC
- few TRBJ2-5 TRBV30 CAWSYARGSKYF TGTGCCTGGAGCTACGCACGGGGGTCTAAGTACTTC
TRBD1 - TRBJ1-6 TRBV25-1 CASRKGTGTRSPLHF TGTGCCAGCAGGAAGGGGACAGGGACGCGCTCACCCCTCCACTTT
- medium-sized TRBJ1-2 TRBV6-5 CASSYAQTGGYTF TGTGCCAGCAGTTACGCCCAGACAGGCGGCTACACCTTC
TRBD1 - TRBJ1-2 TRBV6-5 CASRTGTALNYGYTF TGTGCCAGCAGGACTGGGACAGCCCTTAACTATGGCTACACCTTC
TRBD2 - TRBJ2-7 TRBV7-8 CASSLALRPGGGDYEQYF TGTGCCAGCAGCTTAGCCCTCCGACCAGGCGGGGGGGACTACGAGCAGTACTTC
TRBD2 - TRBJ2-1 TRBV4-3 CASSPAPERGHNEQFF TGCGCCAGCAGCCCAGCCCCCGAGCGGGGGCACAATGAGCAGTTCTTC
TRBD2 once TRBJ2-5 TRBV7-3 CASSGSGGQETQYF TGTGCCAGCAGTGGTAGCGGGGGCCAAGAGACCCAGTACTTC
TRBD2 - TRBJ2-3 TRBV7-2 CASSSGTSGPLKGDTQYF TGTGCCAGCAGCTCCGGGACTAGCGGGCCCCTGAAGGGGGATACGCAGTATTTT
- - TRBJ1-4 TRBV12-3/TRBV12-4 CASSLSRGWELFF TGTGCCAGCAGTTTATCTAGGGGTTGGGAACTGTTTTTT
TRBD1 - TRBJ1-1 TRBV4-2 CASSQADRMNTEAFF TGTGCCAGCAGCCAGGCGGACAGGATGAACACTGAAGCTTTCTTT
- once TRBJ2-3 TRBV28 CASSLGADASTDTQYF TGTGCCAGCAGTTTAGGGGCCGACGCTAGCACAGATACGCAGTATTTT
- - TRBJ2-7 TRBV5-6 CASSSKGRVTYEQYF TGTGCCAGCAGCTCCAAGGGGCGCGTAACCTACGAGCAGTACTTC
- - TRBJ1-5 TRBV6-2/TRBV6-3 CASSYSGRNQPQHF TGTGCCAGCAGTTACTCTGGCCGCAATCAGCCCCAGCATTTT